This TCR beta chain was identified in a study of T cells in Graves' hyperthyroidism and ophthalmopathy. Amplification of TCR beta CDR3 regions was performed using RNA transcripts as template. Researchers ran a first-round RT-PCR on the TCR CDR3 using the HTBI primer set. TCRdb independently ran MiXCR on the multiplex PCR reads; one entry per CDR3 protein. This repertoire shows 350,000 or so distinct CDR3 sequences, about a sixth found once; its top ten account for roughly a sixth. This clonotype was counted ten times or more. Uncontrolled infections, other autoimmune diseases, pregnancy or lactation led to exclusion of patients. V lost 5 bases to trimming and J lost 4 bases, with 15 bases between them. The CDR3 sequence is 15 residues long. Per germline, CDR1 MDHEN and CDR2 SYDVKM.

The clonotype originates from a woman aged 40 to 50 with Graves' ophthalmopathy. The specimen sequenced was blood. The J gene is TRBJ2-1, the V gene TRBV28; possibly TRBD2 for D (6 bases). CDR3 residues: CASSPGSPVYNEQFF. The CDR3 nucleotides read TGTGCCAGCAGTCCCGGGAGTCCCGTTTACAATGAGCAGTTCTTC.